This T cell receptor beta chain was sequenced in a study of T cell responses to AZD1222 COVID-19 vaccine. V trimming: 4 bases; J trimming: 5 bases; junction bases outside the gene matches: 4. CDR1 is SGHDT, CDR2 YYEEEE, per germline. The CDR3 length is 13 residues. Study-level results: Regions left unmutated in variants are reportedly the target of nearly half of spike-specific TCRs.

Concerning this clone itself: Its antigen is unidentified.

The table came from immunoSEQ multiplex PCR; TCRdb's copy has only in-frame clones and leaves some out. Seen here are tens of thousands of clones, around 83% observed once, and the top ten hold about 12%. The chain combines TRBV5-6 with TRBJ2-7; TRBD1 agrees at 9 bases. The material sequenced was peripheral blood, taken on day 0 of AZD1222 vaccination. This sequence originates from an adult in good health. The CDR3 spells CASSPGTGNEQYF. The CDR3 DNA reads TGTGCCAGCAGCCCCGGGACAGGGAACGAGCAGTACTTC.